The source of this T cell receptor beta chain is a study of T cells in Graves' hyperthyroidism and ophthalmopathy. Looking at the study overall: Before treatment of any kind, peripheral blood was taken at initial diagnosis.

General study results and limits: The majority of expanded thyroid clonotypes above 0.001 also appeared in blood.

Amplified TCR beta CDR3 regions derived from RNA transcripts. In the first-round RT-PCR of the TCR CDR3, the HTBI primer set was used. TCRdb reanalysed the multiplex PCR reads using MiXCR and keeps one entry per CDR3 protein. The table lists tens of thousands of distinct CDR3 sequences, around 48% of them singletons. J lost 7 bases, V lost 5 bases, and 10 bases had no gene match. There are 16 residues in the CDR3. As for this clonotype: What it binds is unknown.

These patients, aged 18 to 65, had recently diagnosed hyperthyroidism lasting under 2 months. The chain couples TRBV12-3 or TRBV12-4 to TRBJ2-2; TRBD2 aligns across 10 bases. The material sequenced was blood. This sequence originates from a woman aged 50 to 60 with Graves' hyperthyroidism that later progressed to Graves' ophthalmopathy. CDR3 sequence (DNA): TGTGCCAGCAGTCGACTAGCGGGCCGATCCGGCGGGGAGCTGTTTTTT. It encodes CASSRLAGRSGGELFF.